These 15 T cell receptor beta chains were sequenced from one sample in a study of kidney transplant recipient with SARS-CoV-2 infection. TCRdb processed the reads anew with MiXCR; each CDR3 protein has one entry. Of 200,000 to 300,000 distinct CDR3 sequences in the sample, about 28% were seen once. Sequences were derived from a blood sample, sampled at baseline and on approximately day 120 from a kidney transplant recipient. These receptor sequences come from a young adult male patient who had COVID-19 and was a kidney transplant recipient. The T cells may come from the graft donor.

The CDR3 DNA follows: TGTGCCAGCAGCCCGGGCAACAGTCCCACAGATACGCAGTATTTT. The encoded protein is CASSPGNSPTDTQYF. V gene TRBV5-4 combines with J gene TRBJ2-3; D uncertain. V lost 4 bases and J 2 bases, leaving 14 bases between the germline ends. The CDR3 has 15 amino acids. In germline, CDR1 is SGHNT, CDR2 YYREEE (reference sequence).

About this clonotype: A much larger clone is a single base away; this may be a read error. The chain recombines TRBV27 with TRBJ2-1; 14 nucleotides align to TRBD2. Germline CDR1 MNHEY, CDR2 SMNVEV (reference sequence). The V and J ends lost 3 bases and 9 bases, in that order; junction bases with no gene match: 7. The CDR3 runs 16 residues. For the CDR3, the DNA is TGTGCCAGCAGTTTGTCGCGGACTAGCGGGAGGTGTGAGCAGTTCTTC. Its protein is CASSLSRTSGRCEQFF.

The CDR3 region is CASSNQPQHF. The CDR3 nucleotides read TGTGCCAGTTCGAATCAGCCCCAGCATTTT. The rearrangement joins TRBV21-1 to TRBJ1-5. TRBV21-1 is a pseudogene locus. The CDR3 sequence is 10 residues long.

As to this clonotype: A much larger clone differs by one base, so this may be a read error. The genes are TRBV5-4 and TRBJ2-7, with 7 bases lining up with TRBD1. Per the germline V gene, CDR1 is SGHNT and CDR2 is YYREEE (reference sequence). The CDR3 is 14 amino acids. DNA of the CDR3: TGTACCAGCAGCTTCGACAGGGACTCCTACGAGCAGTACTTC. This sequence encodes CTSSFDRDSYEQYF.

As regards this clonotype: This may arise from a read error, as a much more abundant clone is one base away. The chain joins TRBV28 to TRBJ2-5, with 10 bases identical to TRBD1. Judging by the DNA end, TRBJ2-7 fits better; the J call may be wrong. Germline V gene data show CDR1 as MDHEN and CDR2 as SYDVKM. The CDR3 is made up of 15 amino acids. CDR3 sequence: CASALDRGSSYEQYF. CDR3 bases: TGTGCCAGCGCCTTGGACAGGGGGTCTTCCTACGAGCAGTACTTC.

This clonotype was detected a few times. The V gene is TRBV24-1, the J gene TRBJ2-1, with 8 bases fitting TRBD1. J lost 6 bases, V lost 4 bases, and 10 bases had no gene match. CDR3 size: 16 residues. Germline V CDR1 and CDR2: KGHDR, SFDVKD. The CDR3 sequence: CATSDPGQAGGNEQFF. The CDR3 DNA follows: TGTGCCACCAGTGACCCGGGACAGGCCGGGGGCAATGAGCAGTTCTTC.

This clonotype was counted ten times or more. The rearrangement links TRBV5-6 to TRBJ1-4; D remains ambiguous. This CDR3 comprises 16 residues. The V gene lost 3 bases and the J gene lost 4 bases, with 16 bases spanning the gap. The V gene's germline CDR1 is SGHDT and CDR2 YYEEEE. The CDR3 nucleotides are TGTGCCAGCAGCTCCCCGAGGGAGTGGGGTAATGAAAAACTGTTTTTT. Its translation is CASSSPREWGNEKLFF. Full variable domain (rest looked up from reference TRBV5-6 and TRBJ1-4): DAGVTQSPTHLIKTRGQQVTLRCSPKSGHDTVSWYQQALGQGPQFIFQYYEEEERQRGNFPDRFSGHQFPNYSSELNVNALLLGDSALYLCASSSPREWGNEKLFFGSGTQLSVL.

Of note for this clonotype: A much larger clone lies a single base off, so this may be a read error. The V call is TRBV19, the J call TRBJ1-1; D call uncertain. Germline loops: CDR1 LNHDA, CDR2 SQIVND (reference sequence). CDR3 length equals 13 residues. As DNA, the CDR3 is TGTGCCAGCATTGGGAGGCCGGGCACTGAAGCTTCCTTT. Its translation is CASIGRPGTEASF.

Of note for this clonotype: A read error may be the cause here, since a much bigger clone is one base away. The chain links TRBV7-2 to TRBJ1-4; 7 bases map to TRBD1. Germline CDR1 reads SGHTA; CDR2 reads FQGNSA. The CDR3 consists of 15 residues. V trimming: 4 bases; J trimming: 8 bases; junction bases outside the gene matches: 10. The DNA for the CDR3 is TGTGCCAGCAGCTCGAATTTGGGGACAGAGGAAAAACTGTTTTTT. It codes for CASSSNLGTEEKLFF. The variable domain in full, completed from reference TRBV7-2 and TRBJ1-4, reads GAGVSQSPSNKVTEKGKDVELRCDPISGHTALYWYRQSLGQGLEFLIYFQGNSAPDKSGLPSDRFSAERTGGSVSTLTIQRTQQEDSAVYLCASSSNLGTEEKLFFGSGTQLSVL.

This clonotype was detected many times. The CDR3 nucleotides read TGTGCCAGCAGCTTAGATTCGACCGATCCCTACGAGCAGTACTTC. Protein sequence: CASSLDSTDPYEQYF. The chain couples TRBV11-3 to TRBJ2-7, with D unclear. Trimming stripped 0 bases from V and 2 bases from J, with 11 bases between. The CDR3 covers 15 residues. CDR1 and CDR2 from the germline V gene are SGHNT and YENEEA.

This clonotype was seen repeatedly, ten times or more. The V and J genes are TRBV9 and TRBJ1-2; no reliable D call. CDR1 and CDR2 from the germline V gene are SGDLS and YYNGEE. The ends were cut back, 7 bases at V and 4 bases at J, with 23 bases in the middle. This CDR3 is built from 16 residues. The CDR3 here is CASRIWYSRKTYGYTF. CDR3 DNA sequence: TGTGCCAGCCGGATATGGTACTCAAGAAAGACCTATGGCTACACCTTC.

In this sample, this clonotype turned up many times. This chain uses TRBV11-2 with TRBJ1-2; a possible D gene is TRBD1 (5 bases). Germline CDR1 reads SGHAT; CDR2 reads FQNNGV. V dropped 5 bases and J dropped 4 bases, with 23 bases sitting between them. This CDR3 region has 17 residues. The CDR3 loop is CASSGRTTSRKTYGYTF. The CDR3 DNA sequence: TGTGCCAGCAGCGGGCGGACAACAAGCAGAAAGACCTATGGCTACACCTTC. Full variable domain (missing parts from reference TRBV11-2 and TRBJ1-2): EAGVAQSPRYKIIEKRQSVAFWCNPISGHATLYWYQQILGQGPKLLIQFQNNGVVDDSQLPKDRFSAERLKGVDSTLKIQPAKLEDSAVYLCASSGRTTSRKTYGYTFGSGTRLTVV.

The table lists this clonotype with many counts. This rearrangement joins TRBV7-9 to TRBJ1-2; D unclear. Between the trimmed V and J ends, which lost 5 bases and 8 bases, there was a span of 6 bases. The CDR3 length is 10 residues. CDR1 is SEHNR and CDR2 is FQNEAQ in the germline V gene (reference sequence). The CDR3 coding sequence is TGTGCCAGCAGCGCCTGGGGCTACACCTTC. Its translation: CASSAWGYTF.

This clonotype showed up many times. This sequence joins TRBV19 and TRBJ2-7, with D perhaps given as TRBD1 or TRBD2 (5 bases each). The germline V gene encodes CDR1 LNHDA and CDR2 SQIVND (reference sequence). This CDR3 contains 16 residues. Trimming pared 3 bases from V and 0 bases from J, leaving 15 bases between. CDR3 sequence: CASSMGGGRSSYEQYF. The CDR3 nucleotides are TGTGCCAGTAGTATGGGTGGGGGAAGGTCCTCCTACGAGCAGTACTTC.

This clonotype showed up many times. V and J are TRBV18 and TRBJ1-3; maybe TRBD1 (5 bases). The CDR3 is made up of 13 amino acids. Trimming took 2 bases from V and 8 from J, leaving 10 bases between them. Germline V gives CDR1 KGHSH, CDR2 LQKENI. The CDR3 sequence: CASSPSGTYTIYF. DNA for the CDR3: TGTGCCAGCTCACCATCCGGGACTTACACCATATATTTT.